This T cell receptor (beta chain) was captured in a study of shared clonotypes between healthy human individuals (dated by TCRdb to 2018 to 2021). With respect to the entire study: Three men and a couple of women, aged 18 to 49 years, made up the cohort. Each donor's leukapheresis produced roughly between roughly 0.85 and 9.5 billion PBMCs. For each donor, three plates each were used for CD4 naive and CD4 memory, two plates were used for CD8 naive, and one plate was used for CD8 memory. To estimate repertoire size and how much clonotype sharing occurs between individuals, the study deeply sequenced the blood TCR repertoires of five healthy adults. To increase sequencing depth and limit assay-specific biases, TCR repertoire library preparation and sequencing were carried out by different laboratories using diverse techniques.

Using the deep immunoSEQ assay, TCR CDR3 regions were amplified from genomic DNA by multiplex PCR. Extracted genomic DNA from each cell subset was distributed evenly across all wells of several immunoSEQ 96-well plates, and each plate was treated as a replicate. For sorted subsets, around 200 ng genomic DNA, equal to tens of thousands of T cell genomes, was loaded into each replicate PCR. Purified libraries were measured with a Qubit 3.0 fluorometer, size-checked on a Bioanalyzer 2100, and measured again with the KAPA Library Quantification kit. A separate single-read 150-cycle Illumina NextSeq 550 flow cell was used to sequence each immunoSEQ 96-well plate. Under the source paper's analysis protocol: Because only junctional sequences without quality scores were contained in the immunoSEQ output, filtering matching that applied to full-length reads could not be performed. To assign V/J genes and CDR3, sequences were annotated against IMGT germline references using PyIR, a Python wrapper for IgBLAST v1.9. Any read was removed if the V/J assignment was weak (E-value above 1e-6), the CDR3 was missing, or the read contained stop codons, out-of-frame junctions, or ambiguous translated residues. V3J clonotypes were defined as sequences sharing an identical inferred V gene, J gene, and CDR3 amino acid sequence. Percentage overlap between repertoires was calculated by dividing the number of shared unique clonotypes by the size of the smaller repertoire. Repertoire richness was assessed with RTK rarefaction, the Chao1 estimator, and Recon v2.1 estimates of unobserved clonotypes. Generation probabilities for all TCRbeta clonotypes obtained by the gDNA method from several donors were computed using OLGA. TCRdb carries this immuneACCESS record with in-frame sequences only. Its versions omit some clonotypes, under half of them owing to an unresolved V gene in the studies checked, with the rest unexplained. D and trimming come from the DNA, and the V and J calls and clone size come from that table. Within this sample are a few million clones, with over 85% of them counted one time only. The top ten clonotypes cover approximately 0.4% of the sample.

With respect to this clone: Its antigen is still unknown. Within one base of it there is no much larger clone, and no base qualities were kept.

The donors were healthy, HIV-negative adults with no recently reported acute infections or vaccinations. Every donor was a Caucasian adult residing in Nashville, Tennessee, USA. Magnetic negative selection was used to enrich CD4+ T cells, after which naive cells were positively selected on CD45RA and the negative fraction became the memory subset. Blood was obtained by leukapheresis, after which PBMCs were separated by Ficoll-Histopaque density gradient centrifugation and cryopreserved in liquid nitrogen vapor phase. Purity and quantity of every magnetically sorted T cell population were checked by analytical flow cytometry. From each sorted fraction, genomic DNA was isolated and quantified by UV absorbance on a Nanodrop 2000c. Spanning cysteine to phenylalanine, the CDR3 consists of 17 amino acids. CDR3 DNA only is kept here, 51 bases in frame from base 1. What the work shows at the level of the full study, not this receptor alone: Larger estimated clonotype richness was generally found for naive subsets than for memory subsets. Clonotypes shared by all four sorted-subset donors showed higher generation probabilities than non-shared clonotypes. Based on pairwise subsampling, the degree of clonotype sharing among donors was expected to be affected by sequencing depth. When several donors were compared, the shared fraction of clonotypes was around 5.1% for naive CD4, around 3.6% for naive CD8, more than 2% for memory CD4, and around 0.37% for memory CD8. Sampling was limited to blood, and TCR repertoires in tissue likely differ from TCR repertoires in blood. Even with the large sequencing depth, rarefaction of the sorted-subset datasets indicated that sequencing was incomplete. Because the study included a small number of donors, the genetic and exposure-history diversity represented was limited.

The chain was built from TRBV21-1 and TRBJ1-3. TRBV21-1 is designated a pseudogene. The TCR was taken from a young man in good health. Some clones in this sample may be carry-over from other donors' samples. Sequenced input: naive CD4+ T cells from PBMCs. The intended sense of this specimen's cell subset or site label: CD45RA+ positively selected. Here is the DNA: TGTGCCAGCAGCAAGGACCGTGGGTCCCCCTCTGGAAACACCATATATTTT. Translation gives CASSKDRGSPSGNTIYF.